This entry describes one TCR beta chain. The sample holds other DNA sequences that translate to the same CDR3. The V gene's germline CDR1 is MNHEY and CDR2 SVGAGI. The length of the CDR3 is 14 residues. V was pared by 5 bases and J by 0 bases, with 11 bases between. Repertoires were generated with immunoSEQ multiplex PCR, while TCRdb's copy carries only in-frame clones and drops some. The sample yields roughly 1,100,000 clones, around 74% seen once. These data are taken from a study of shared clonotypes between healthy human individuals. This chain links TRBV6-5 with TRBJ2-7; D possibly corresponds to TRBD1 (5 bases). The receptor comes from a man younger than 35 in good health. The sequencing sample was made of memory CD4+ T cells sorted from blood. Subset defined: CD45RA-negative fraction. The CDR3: CASSLGPSSYEQYF. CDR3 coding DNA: TGTGCCAGCAGTCTGGGGCCAAGCTCCTACGAGCAGTACTTC.